This T cell receptor beta chain was recorded in a study of T cell repertoires in cytomegalovirus infection. Study information: From public TCR beta signatures came an indication of both CMV infection and matching HLA type.

Findings of the study overall: CMV carriers with the relevant HLA were identified by cumulative public TCR beta family frequency. Ex vivo, HLA-C-restricted CMV-specific TCR beta clonotypes prevailed over the rest of the response.

A note on this clonotype: Its cognate antigen is unknown.

The germline V gene encodes CDR1 MNHNY and CDR2 SVGAGI (reference sequence). The CDR3 is 13 residues long. V shed 10 bases and J shed 2 bases, with 14 bases lying between them. TCRdb re-analysed the reads in MiXCR, keeping a single row per CDR3 protein. This table holds around 250,000 distinct CDR3 sequences, approximately 15% found once. The chain employs TRBV6-6 and TRBJ1-2, with unresolved D. The TCR was taken from a human donor in good health (CMV status not recorded). Some clones in this sample may be carry-over from other donors' samples. What was sequenced was CD8+ T cells from PBMCs. CDR3 loop: CATQSPQNYGYTF. In DNA, the CDR3 is TGTGCCACTCAAAGTCCACAAAACTATGGCTACACCTTC.